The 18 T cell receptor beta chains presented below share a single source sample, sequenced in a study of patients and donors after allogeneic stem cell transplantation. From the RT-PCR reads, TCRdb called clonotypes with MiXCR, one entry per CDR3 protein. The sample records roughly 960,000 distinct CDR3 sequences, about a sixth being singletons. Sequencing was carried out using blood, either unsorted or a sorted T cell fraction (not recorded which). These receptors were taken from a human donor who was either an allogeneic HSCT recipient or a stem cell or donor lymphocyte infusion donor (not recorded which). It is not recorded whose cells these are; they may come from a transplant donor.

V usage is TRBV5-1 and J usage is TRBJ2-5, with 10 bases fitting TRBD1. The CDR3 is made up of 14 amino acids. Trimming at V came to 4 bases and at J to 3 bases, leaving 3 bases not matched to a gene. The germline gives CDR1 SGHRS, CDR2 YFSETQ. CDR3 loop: CASSEGQGKETQYF. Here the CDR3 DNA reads TGCGCCAGCAGCGAGGGACAGGGGAAAGAGACCCAGTACTTC.

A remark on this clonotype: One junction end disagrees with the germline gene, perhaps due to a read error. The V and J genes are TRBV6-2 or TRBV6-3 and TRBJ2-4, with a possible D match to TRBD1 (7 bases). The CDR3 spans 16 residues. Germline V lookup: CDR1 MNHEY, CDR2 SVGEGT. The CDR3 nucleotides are TGTGCCAGCACCTGGACAGGAGGGTTGGCCAAACACATTCAGTACTTC. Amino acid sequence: CASTWTGGLAKHIQYF.

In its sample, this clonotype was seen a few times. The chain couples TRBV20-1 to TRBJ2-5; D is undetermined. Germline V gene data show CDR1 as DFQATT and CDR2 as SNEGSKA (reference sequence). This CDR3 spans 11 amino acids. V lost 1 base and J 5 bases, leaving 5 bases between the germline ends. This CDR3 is CSARVIETQYF. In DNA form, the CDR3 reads TGCAGTGCTAGAGTGATCGAGACCCAGTACTTC.

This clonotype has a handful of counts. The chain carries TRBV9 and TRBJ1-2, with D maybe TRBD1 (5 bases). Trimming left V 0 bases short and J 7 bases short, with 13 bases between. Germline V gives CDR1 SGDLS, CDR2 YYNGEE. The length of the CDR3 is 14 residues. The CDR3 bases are TGTGCCAGCAGCGTAGGTGCACTTGGGGGTGGCTACACCTTC. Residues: CASSVGALGGGYTF.

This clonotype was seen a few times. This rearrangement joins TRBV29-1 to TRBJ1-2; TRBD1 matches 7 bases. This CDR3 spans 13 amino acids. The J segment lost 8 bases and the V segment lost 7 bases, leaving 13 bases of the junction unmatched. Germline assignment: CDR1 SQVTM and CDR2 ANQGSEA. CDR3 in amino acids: CSAINRGERGYTF. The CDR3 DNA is TGCAGCGCCATCAACAGGGGTGAAAGAGGCTACACCTTC.

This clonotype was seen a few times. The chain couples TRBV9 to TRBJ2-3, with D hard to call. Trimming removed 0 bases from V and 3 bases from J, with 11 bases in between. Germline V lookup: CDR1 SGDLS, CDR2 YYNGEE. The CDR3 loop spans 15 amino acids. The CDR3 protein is CASSVEVKGTDTQYF. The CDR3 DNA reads TGTGCCAGCAGCGTAGAAGTGAAAGGAACAGATACGCAGTATTTT.

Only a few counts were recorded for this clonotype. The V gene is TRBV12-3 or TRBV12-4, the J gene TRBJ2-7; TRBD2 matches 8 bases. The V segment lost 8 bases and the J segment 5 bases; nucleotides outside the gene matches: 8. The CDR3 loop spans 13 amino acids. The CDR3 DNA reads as TGTGCCAGCTCCGGAGCGGGGGTGAACGAGCAGTACTTC. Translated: CASSGAGVNEQYF.

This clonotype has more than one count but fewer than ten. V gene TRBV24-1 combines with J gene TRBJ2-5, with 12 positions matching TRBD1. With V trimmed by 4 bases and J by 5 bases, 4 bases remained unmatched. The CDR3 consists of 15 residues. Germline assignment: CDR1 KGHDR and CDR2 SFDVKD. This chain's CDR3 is CATSEGDRGRETQYF. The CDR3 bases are TGTGCCACCAGTGAGGGGGACAGGGGGCGGGAGACCCAGTACTTC.

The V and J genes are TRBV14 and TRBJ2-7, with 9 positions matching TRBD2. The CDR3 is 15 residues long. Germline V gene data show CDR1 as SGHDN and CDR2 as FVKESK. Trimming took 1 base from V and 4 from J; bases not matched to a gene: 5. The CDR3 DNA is TGTGCCAGCAGCCAAGTTAGCGGGAGAGGATACGAGCAGTACTTC. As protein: CASSQVSGRGYEQYF.

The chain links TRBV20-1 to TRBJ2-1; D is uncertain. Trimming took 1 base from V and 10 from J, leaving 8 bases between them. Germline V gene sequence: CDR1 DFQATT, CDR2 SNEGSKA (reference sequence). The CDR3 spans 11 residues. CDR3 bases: TGCAGTGCTAGAGGTCCGGCGGAGCAGTTCTTC. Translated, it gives CSARGPAEQFF.

CDR3 region: CALRGSRNTEAFF. The CDR3 nucleotides read TGTGCCTTACGGGGCTCGAGGAACACTGAAGCTTTCTTT. This rearrangement joins TRBV10-3 to TRBJ1-1; possible D gene TRBD1, 5 bases. The CDR3 extends over 13 amino acids. V shed 11 bases and J shed 1 base, with 14 bases lying between them. The germline CDR1 and CDR2 sequences are ENHRY and SYGVKD.

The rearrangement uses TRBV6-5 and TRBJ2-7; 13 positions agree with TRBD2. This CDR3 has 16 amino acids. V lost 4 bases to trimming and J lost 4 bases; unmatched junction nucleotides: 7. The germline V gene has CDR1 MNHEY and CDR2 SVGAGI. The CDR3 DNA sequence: TGTGCCAGCAGTTTCCCCGGACTAGCGGGAGCATACGAGCAGTACTTC. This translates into CASSFPGLAGAYEQYF.

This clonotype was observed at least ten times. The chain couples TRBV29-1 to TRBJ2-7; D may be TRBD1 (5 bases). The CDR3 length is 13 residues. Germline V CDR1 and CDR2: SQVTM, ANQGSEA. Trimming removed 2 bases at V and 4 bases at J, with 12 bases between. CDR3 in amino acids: CSVETARGYEQYF. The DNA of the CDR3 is TGCAGCGTTGAAACGGCTAGGGGTTACGAGCAGTACTTC.

The CDR3 region has the DNA TGTGCCACCAGCTCGAGACAGGAGAGCACAGATACGCAGTATTTT. It translates to CATSSRQESTDTQYF. The gene calls are TRBV24-1 and TRBJ2-3; D is perhaps TRBD1 (6 bases). Germline-derived CDR1 and CDR2 are KGHDR and SFDVKD. CDR3 length equals 15 residues. Trimming removed 7 bases from V and 0 bases from J, with 13 bases in between.

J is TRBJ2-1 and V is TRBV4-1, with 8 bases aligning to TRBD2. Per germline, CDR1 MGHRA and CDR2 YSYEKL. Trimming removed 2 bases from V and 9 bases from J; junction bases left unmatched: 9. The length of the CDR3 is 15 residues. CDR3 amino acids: CASSQRLAGRGEQFF. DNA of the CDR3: TGCGCCAGCAGCCAAAGACTAGCCGGGAGGGGTGAGCAGTTCTTC.

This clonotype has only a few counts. DNA for the CDR3: TGTGCCAGCAGACCCCAACTTATCTACAATGAGCAGTTCTTC. This sequence encodes CASRPQLIYNEQFF. This chain uses TRBV3-1 with TRBJ2-1; no firm D call. The CDR3 totals 14 residues. The germline gives CDR1 LGHDT, CDR2 YNNKEL (reference sequence). The V gene lost 6 bases and the J gene lost 3 bases, with 12 bases spanning the gap.

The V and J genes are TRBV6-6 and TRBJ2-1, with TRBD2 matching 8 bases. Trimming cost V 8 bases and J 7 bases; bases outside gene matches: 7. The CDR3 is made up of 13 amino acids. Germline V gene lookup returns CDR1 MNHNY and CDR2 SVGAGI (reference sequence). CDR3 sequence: CASFAGGRNEQFF. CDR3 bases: TGTGCCAGCTTCGCGGGGGGTCGAAATGAGCAGTTCTTC.

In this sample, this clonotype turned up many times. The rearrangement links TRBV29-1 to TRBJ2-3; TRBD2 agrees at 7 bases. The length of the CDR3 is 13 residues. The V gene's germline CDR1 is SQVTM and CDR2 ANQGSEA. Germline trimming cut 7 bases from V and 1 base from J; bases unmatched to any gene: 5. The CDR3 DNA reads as TGCAGCGGGGGGGGTTTCGGCACAGATACGCAGTATTTT. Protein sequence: CSGGGFGTDTQYF.